This T cell receptor beta chain comes out of a study of blood T cell repertoires in COVID-19 (dated by TCRdb to about 2020). For the study in its entirety: Samples from collaborators originated in the United States, Italy and Spain and spanned both the acute and convalescent phases of COVID-19. The prospective study material was composed of cDNA or gDNA derived from T cells, B-cell-depleted T cells, or PBMCs. The dataset comprised deeply sampled blood TCRbeta repertoires from subjects exposed to, actively infected with, or recovered from COVID-19. A freely available public database, intended as a resource for researchers studying the immune response to SARS-CoV-2, is where the repertoires were released. The samples were drawn from two sources: the first 160 participants of the ongoing ImmuneRACE study, and fewer than 1,500 subjects contributed by 6 global collaborators. Sample metadata almost always included a de-identified subject ID, COVID-19 status, age in years and sex. HLA class I and class II types, where available, came from metadata supplied by the sample provider rather than from assay-based typing. Overall study outcomes, separate from this receptor: How much clinical and demographic metadata was included differed by source and by participant, and the metadata was provided uncurated.

The collaborating institutions used their own protocols to collect whole blood in K2EDTA tubes. For TCRbeta analysis, collaborator samples were shipped as frozen whole blood, as isolated PBMCs, or as DNA extracted from either sample type. Only one count was recorded for this clone. What this receptor recognizes is not known. Base qualities are not at hand, and no much larger clone is one base apart. The immunoSEQ Assay, a bias-controlled multiplex PCR, was used to amplify TCRbeta CDR3 regions from genomic DNA. From the authors' description of their analysis: The number of nucleated cells in each sample was estimated from the amplification of reference gene primers within the assay. Sequence reads were collapsed and filtered to measure the absolute abundance of every unique TCRbeta CDR3 rearrangement. For each sample, productive Simpson clonality was calculated as the square root of Simpson's diversity index over productive rearrangements. TCRdb mirrors the immuneACCESS table, restricted to in-frame sequences. Some clones are absent from its copies; in checked studies, under half trace to an unresolved V gene, and the reason for the others is unknown. V and J calls and clone size are given by that table; D and trimming were obtained from the DNA. The sample profile shows some 190,000 clones; more than 70% of them were found once. Jointly, the top ten make up approximately 4% of the sample.

The sequence derives from a human donor in a cohort sampled during active COVID-19. What was sequenced was peripheral blood.

The CDR3 region: CASRLAWATDYEQYF. The nucleotide sequence is TGTGCCAGCAGGCTAGCTTGGGCTACGGACTACGAGCAGTACTTC. The V and J segments used are TRBV6-6 and TRBJ2-7; perhaps TRBD2 is the D gene, with 5 bases matching. Reading from cysteine to phenylalanine, the CDR3 counts 15 amino acids. Only the CDR3 region is kept as DNA, spanning 45 bases read in frame from base 1. CDR1 and CDR2, per the germline V gene (reference sequence), are MNHNY and SVGAGI. V is clipped by 6 bases and J by 3 bases, and the sequence between their germline boundaries is 18 bases long.